A selection of T cell receptor beta chains follows, all from one sample in a study of blood T cell repertoires in COVID-19. Clones were read by immunoSEQ multiplex PCR, and TCRdb kept only the in-frame ones, dropping some. The sample lists 50,000 to 65,000 clones; more than 75% were seen once. Specimen: peripheral blood. The receptors were sampled from a human donor in a cohort sampled during active COVID-19. The CDR3 runs from the conserved cysteine through the conserved F or W.

CDR3 protein,CDR3 length,J gene,V gene
CASRWGTGENNEQFF,15,TRBJ2-1,TRBV19
CASSPSLYLGYEQYF,15,TRBJ2-7,TRBV9
CASSPGTGFSEQYF,14,TRBJ2-7,TRBV6-5
CASSSAAGLRGTGELFF,17,TRBJ2-2,TRBV7-9
CASSVGDRDRVRVSNQPQHF,20,TRBJ1-5,TRBV9
CASSLYRGTGGREKLFF,17,TRBJ1-4,TRBV27
CASSPSQGVAPQHF,14,TRBJ1-5,TRBV18
CASSQDPWRGGSTDTQYF,18,TRBJ2-3,TRBV4-2
CASSPGLPYEQYF,13,TRBJ2-7,TRBV3-1/TRBV3-2
CASSPGGNQPQHF,13,TRBJ1-5,TRBV9
CASSSGGSVSGNTIYF,16,TRBJ1-3,TRBV5-4
CASSQYRAPNTEAFF,15,TRBJ1-1,TRBV11-2
CASSNRGVITEAFF,14,TRBJ1-1,TRBV25-1
CASSTDRGNTEAFF,14,TRBJ1-1,TRBV7-2
CAGKPRVWETQYF,13,TRBJ2-5,TRBV2
CASSENRSTHRRHF,14,TRBJ1-6,TRBV2
CASSQAAGWRYF,12,TRBJ2-7,TRBV4-2
CASSDSSGGTDTQYF,15,TRBJ2-3,TRBV6-4
CASSAGGSLHEQFF,14,TRBJ2-1,TRBV9